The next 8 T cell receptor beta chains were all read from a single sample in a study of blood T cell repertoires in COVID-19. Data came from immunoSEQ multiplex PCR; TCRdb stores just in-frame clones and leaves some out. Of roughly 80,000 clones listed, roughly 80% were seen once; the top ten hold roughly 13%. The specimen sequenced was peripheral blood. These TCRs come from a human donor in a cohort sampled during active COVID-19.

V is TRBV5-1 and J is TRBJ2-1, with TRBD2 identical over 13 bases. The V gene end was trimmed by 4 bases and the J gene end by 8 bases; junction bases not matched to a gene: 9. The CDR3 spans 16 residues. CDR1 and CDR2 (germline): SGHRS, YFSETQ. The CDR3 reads CASSVGTSGVRDEQFF. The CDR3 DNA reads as TGCGCCAGCAGCGTCGGGACTAGCGGGGTGCGGGATGAGCAGTTCTTC.

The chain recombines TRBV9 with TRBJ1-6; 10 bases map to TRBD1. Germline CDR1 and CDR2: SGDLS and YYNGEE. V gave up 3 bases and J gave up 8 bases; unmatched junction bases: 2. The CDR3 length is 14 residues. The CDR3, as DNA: TGTGCCAGCAGCGCGACAGGGGGCTATTCACCCCTCCACTTT. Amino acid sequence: CASSATGGYSPLHF.

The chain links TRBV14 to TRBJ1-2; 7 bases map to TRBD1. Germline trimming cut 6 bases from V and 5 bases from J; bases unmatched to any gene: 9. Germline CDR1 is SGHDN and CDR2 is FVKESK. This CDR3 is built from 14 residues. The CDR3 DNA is TGTGCCAGCAGTCCCACCACAGGGGAGTATGGCTACACCTTC. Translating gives CASSPTTGEYGYTF.

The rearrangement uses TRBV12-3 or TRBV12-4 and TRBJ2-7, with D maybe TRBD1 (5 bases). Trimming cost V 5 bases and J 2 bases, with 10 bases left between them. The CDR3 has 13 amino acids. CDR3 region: CASSPARAYEQYF. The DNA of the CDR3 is TGTGCCAGCAGTCCCGCCAGGGCCTACGAGCAGTACTTC.

The CDR3 here is CASSLSIGGDSPLHF. CDR3 coding DNA: TGTGCCAGCAGTTTATCGATTGGGGGGGATTCACCCCTCCACTTT. The chain carries TRBV27 and TRBJ1-6, with D tentatively TRBD1 (5 bases). The length of the CDR3 is 15 residues. The V gene's germline CDR1 is MNHEY and CDR2 SMNVEV (reference sequence). V was pared by 0 bases and J by 8 bases, with 11 bases between.

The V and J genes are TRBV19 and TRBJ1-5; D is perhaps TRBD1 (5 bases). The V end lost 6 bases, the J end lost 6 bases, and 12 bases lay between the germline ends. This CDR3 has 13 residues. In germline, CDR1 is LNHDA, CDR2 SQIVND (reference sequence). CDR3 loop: CASRDGGSQPQHF. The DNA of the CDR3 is TGTGCCAGTAGGGACGGGGGGAGTCAGCCCCAGCATTTT.

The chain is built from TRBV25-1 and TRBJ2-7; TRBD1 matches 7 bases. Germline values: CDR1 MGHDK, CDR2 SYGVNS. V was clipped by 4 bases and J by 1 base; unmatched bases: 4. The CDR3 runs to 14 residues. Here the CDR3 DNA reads TGTGCCAGCAGTGTAGAACAGGGGTCCTACGAGCAGTACTTC. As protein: CASSVEQGSYEQYF.

CDR3: CSARTGVPFF. CDR3 DNA: TGCAGTGCAAGGACAGGGGTACCTTTCTTT. The chain is built from TRBV20-1 and TRBJ1-1; 9 bases align to TRBD1. Germline V gene data show CDR1 as DFQATT and CDR2 as SNEGSKA (reference sequence). With 6 bases clipped from V and 12 bases from J, the junction kept 5 bases outside the gene matches. CDR3 length equals 10 residues.